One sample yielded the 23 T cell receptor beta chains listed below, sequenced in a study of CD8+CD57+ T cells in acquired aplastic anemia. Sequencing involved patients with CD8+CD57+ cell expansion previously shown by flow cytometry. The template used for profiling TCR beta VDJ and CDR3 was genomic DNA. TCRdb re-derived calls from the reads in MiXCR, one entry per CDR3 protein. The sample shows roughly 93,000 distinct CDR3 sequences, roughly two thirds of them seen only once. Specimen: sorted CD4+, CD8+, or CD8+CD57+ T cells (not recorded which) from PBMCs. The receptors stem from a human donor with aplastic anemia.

Here the CDR3 DNA reads TGTGCCAGCAGTTTATCGACAGGGAAACCCTACAATGAGCAGTTCTTC. Translating it yields CASSLSTGKPYNEQFF. The chain joins TRBV27 to TRBJ2-1; 7 bases line up with TRBD1. This CDR3 comprises 16 residues. CDR1 and CDR2 from the germline V gene are MNHEY and SMNVEV (reference sequence). The V and J ends lost 0 bases and 2 bases, in that order; junction bases with no gene match: 4.

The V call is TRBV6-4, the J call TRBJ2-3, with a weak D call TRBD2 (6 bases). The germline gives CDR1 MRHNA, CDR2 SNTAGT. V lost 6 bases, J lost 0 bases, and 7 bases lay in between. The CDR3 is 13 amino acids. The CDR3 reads CASRAGSTDTQYF. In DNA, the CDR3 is TGTGCCAGCAGGGCGGGGAGCACAGATACGCAGTATTTT.

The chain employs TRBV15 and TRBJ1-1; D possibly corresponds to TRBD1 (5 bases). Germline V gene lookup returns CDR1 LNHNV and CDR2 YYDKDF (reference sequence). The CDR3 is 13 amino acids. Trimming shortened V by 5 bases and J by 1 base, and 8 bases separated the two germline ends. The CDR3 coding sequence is TGTGCCACCAGCTACGGACAGAACACTGAAGCTTTCTTT. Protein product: CATSYGQNTEAFF. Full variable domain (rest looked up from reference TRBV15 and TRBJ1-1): DAMVIQNPRYQVTQFGKPVTLSCSQTLNHNVMYWYQQKSSQAPKLLFHYYDKDFNNEADTPDNFQSRRPNTSFCFLDIRSPGLGDTAMYLCATSYGQNTEAFFGQGTRLTVV.

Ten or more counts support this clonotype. The CDR3 region is CASSTQLEPGELFF. CDR3 DNA: TGTGCCAGCAGTACCCAGCTAGAGCCCGGGGAGCTGTTTTTT. The V gene is TRBV6-1, the J gene TRBJ2-2, with D uncertain. V was trimmed by 5 bases and J by 6 bases, leaving 13 bases between them. The CDR3 sequence is 14 residues long. Looked up from germline, CDR1 is MNHNS and CDR2 is SASEGT.

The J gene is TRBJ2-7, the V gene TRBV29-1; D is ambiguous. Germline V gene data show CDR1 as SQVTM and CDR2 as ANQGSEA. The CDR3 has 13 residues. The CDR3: CDVHFRSSYEQYF. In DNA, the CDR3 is TGCGACGTCCACTTCCGTAGCTCCTACGAGCAGTACTTC.

The CDR3 DNA sequence: TGCAGTGCGTCGGGACAGTCCTATTCCTACGAGCAGTACTTC. Its translation: CSASGQSYSYEQYF. The gene calls are TRBV20-1 and TRBJ2-7; 7 bases are shared with TRBD1. Germline CDR1 is DFQATT and CDR2 is SNEGSKA (reference sequence). Trimming cost V 6 bases and J 1 base; bases outside gene matches: 9. The CDR3 has 14 amino acids.

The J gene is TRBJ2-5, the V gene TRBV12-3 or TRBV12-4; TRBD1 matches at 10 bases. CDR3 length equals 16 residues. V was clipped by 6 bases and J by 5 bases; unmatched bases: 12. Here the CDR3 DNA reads TGTGCCAGCAGCGAAGACAGGGGGCGAGTCGGGGAGACCCAGTACTTC. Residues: CASSEDRGRVGETQYF.

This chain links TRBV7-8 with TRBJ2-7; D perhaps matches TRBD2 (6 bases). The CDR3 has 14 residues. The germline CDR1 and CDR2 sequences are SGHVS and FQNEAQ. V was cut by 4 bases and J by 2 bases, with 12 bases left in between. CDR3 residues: CASSYRLGAYEQYF. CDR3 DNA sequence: TGTGCCAGCAGCTACCGACTAGGAGCCTACGAGCAGTACTTC.

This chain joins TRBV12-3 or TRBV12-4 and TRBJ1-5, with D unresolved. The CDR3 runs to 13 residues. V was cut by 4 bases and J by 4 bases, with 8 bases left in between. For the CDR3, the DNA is TGTGCCAGCAGTTCGCAGTTAAATCAGCCCCAGCATTTT. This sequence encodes CASSSQLNQPQHF.

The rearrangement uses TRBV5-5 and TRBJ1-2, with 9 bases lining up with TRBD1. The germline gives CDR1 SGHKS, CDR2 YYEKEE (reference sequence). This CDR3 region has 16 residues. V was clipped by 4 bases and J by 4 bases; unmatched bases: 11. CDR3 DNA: TGTGCCAGCAGCGCGGACAGGGGATCATTGGGCTATGGCTACACCTTC. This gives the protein CASSADRGSLGYGYTF. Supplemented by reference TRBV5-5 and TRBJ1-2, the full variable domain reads DAGVTQSPTHLIKTRGQQVTLRCSPISGHKSVSWYQQVLGQGPQFIFQYYEKEERGRGNFPDRFSARQFPNYSSELNVNALLLGDSALYLCASSADRGSLGYGYTFGSGTRLTVV.

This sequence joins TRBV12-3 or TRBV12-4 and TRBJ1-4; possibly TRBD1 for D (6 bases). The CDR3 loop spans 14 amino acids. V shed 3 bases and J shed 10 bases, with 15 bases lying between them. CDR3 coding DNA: TGTGCCAGCAGTTTCTCAGGGGTAGACGGAAAACTGTTTTTT. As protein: CASSFSGVDGKLFF.

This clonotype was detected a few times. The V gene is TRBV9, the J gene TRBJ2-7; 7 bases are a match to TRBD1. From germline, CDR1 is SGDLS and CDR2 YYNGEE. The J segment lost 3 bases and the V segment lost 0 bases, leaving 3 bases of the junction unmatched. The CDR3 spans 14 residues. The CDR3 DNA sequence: TGTGCCAGCAGCGTAGCGGGACAGAGCTACGAGCAGTACTTC. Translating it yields CASSVAGQSYEQYF.

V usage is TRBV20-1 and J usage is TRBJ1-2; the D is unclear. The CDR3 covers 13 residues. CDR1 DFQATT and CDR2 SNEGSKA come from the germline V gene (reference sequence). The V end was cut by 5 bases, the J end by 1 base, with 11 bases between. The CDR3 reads CSASPPNNYGYTF. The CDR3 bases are TGCAGTGCTTCCCCACCAAATAACTATGGCTACACCTTC.

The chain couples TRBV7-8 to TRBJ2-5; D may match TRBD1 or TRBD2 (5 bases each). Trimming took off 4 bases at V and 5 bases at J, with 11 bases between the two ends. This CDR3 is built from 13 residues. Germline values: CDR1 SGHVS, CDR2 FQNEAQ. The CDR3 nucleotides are TGTGCCAGCAGCTCCCGGGGCGCGGAGACCCAGTACTTC. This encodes CASSSRGAETQYF.

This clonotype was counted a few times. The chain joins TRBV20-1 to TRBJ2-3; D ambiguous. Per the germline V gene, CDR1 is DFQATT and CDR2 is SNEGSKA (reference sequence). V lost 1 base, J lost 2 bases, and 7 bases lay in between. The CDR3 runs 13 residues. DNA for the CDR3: TGCAGTGCTAGAGCCAGGTTCACAGATACGCAGTATTTT. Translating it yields CSARARFTDTQYF.

The chain's CDR3 is CATSDPSSDTQYF. In nucleotides, the CDR3 is TGTGCCACCAGTGATCCCTCATCAGATACGCAGTATTTT. The chain has TRBV24-1 and TRBJ2-3; D gene uncertain. The V end lost 3 bases, the J end lost 4 bases, and 7 bases lay between the germline ends. The germline V gene has CDR1 KGHDR and CDR2 SFDVKD. This CDR3 has 13 amino acids.

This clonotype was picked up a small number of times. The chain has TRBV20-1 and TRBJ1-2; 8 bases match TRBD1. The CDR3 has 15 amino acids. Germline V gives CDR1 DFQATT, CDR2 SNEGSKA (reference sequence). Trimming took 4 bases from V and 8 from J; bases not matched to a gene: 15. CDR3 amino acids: CSANTLGQGTGGYTF. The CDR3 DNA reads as TGCAGTGCTAATACCCTTGGACAGGGCACGGGAGGCTACACCTTC.

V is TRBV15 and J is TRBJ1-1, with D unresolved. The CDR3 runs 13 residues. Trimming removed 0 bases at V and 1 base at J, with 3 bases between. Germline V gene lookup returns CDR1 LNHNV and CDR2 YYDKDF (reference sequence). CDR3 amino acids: CATSRDRNTEAFF. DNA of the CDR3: TGTGCCACCAGCAGAGACAGGAACACTGAAGCTTTCTTT. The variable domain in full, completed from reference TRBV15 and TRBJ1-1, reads DAMVIQNPRYQVTQFGKPVTLSCSQTLNHNVMYWYQQKSSQAPKLLFHYYDKDFNNEADTPDNFQSRRPNTSFCFLDIRSPGLGDTAMYLCATSRDRNTEAFFGQGTRLTVV.

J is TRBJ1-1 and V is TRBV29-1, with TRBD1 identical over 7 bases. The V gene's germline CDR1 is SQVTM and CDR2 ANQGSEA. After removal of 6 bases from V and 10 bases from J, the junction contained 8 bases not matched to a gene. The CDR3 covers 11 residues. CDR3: CSVYRGHGAFF. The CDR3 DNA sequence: TGCAGCGTGTACAGGGGCCACGGAGCTTTCTTT.

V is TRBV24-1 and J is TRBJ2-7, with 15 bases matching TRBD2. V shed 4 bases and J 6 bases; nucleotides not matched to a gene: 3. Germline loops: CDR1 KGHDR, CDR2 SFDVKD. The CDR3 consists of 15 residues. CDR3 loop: CATSDQGLAGGEQYF. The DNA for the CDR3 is TGTGCCACCAGTGACCAGGGACTAGCGGGAGGCGAGCAGTACTTC.

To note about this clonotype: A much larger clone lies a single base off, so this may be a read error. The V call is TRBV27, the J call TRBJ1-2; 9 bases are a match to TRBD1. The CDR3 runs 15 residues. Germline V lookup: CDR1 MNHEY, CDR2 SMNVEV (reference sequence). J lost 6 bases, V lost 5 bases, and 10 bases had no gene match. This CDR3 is CASSPPGQGFHGYTF. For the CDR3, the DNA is TGTGCCAGCAGTCCCCCGGGACAGGGATTCCATGGCTACACCTTC.

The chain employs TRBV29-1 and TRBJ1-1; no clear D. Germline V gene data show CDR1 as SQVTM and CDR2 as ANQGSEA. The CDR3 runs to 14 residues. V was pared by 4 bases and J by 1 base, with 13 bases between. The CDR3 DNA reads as TGCAGCGTTGGGCTCCAGGCCCAGAACACTGAAGCTTTCTTT. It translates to CSVGLQAQNTEAFF.

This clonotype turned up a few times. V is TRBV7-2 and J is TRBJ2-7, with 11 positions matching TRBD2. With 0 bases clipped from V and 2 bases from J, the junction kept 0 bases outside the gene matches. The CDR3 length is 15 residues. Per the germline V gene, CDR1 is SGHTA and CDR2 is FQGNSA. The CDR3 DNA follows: TGTGCCAGCAGCTTAGCACTAGCGGGAGCCTACGAGCAGTACTTC. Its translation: CASSLALAGAYEQYF.